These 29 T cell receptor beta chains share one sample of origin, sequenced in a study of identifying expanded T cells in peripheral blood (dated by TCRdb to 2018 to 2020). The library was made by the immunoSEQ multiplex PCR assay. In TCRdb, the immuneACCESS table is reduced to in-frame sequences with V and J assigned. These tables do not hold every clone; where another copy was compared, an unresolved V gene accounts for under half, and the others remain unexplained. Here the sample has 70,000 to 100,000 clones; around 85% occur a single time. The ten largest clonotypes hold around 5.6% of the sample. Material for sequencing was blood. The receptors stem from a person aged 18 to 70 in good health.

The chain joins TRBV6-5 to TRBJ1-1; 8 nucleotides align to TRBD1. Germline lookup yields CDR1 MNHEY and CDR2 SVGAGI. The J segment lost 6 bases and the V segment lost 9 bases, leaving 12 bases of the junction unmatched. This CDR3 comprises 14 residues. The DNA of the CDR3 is TGTGCCAGTAGAGGACAGGGTACGCTCCCTGAAGCTTTCTTT. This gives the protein CASRGQGTLPEAFF.

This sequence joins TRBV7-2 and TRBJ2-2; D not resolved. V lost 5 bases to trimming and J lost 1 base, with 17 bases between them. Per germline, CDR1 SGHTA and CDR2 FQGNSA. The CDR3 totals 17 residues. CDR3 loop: CASSQSRRLQNTGELFF. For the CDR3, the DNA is TGTGCCAGCAGCCAAAGCAGACGGCTGCAGAACACCGGGGAGCTGTTTTTT.

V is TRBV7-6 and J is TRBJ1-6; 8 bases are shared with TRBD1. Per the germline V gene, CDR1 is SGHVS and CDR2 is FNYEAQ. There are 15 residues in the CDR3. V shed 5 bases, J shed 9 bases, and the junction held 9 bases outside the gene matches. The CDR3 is CASSPSPGQASPLHF. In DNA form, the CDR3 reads TGTGCCAGCAGCCCGTCTCCGGGACAGGCTTCACCCCTCCACTTT.

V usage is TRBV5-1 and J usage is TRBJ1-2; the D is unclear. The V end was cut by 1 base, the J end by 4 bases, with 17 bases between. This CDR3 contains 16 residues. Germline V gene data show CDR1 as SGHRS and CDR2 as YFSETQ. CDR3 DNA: TGCGCCAGCAGCTTGTCCGCGGCAGTCTGGGGCTATGGCTACACCTTC. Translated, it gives CASSLSAAVWGYGYTF.

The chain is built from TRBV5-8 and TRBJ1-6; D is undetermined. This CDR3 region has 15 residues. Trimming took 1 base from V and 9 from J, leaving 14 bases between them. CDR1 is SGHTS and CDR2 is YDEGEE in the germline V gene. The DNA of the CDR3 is TGTGCCAGCAGCTTGCCCAAAGGCCGCGGTTCACCCCTCCACTTT. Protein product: CASSLPKGRGSPLHF.

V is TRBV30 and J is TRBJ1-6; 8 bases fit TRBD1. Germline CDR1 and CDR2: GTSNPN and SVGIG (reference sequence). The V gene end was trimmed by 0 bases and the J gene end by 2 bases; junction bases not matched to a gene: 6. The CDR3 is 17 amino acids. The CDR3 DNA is TGTGCCTGGAGTGTTACAGGGGGTTTGACCTATAATTCACCCCTCCACTTT. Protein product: CAWSVTGGLTYNSPLHF.

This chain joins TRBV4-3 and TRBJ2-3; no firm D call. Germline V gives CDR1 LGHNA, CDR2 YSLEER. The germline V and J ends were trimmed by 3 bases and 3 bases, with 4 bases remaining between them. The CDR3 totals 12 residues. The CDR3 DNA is TGCGCCAGCAGCCAGGAGACAGATACGCAGTATTTT. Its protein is CASSQETDTQYF.

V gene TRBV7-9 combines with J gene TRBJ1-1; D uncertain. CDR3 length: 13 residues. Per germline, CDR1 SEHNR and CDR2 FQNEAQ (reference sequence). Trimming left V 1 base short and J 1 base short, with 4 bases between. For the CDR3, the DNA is TGTGCCAGCAGCTTAGGACAGAACACTGAAGCTTTCTTT. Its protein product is CASSLGQNTEAFF.

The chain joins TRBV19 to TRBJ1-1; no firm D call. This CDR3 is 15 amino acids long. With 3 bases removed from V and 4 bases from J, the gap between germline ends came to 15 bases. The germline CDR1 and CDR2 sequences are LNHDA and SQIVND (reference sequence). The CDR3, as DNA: TGTGCCAGTAGTATCTCGCGGCTTGATAGCACTGAAGCTTTCTTT. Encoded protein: CASSISRLDSTEAFF. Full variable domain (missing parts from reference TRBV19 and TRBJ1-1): DGGITQSPKYLFRKEGQNVTLSCEQNLNHDAMYWYRQDPGQGLRLIYYSQIVNDFQKGDIAEGYSVSREKKESFPLTVTSAQKNPTAFYLCASSISRLDSTEAFFGQGTRLTVV.

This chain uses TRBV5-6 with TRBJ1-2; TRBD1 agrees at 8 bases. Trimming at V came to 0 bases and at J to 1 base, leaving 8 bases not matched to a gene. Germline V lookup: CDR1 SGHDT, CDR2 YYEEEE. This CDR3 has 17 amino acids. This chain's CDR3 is CASSLGGGQGYNYGYTF. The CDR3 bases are TGTGCCAGCAGCTTGGGGGGCGGACAGGGCTATAACTATGGCTACACCTTC. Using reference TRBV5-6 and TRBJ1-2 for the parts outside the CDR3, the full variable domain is DAGVTQSPTHLIKTRGQQVTLRCSPKSGHDTVSWYQQALGQGPQFIFQYYEEEERQRGNFPDRFSGHQFPNYSSELNVNALLLGDSALYLCASSLGGGQGYNYGYTFGSGTRLTVV.

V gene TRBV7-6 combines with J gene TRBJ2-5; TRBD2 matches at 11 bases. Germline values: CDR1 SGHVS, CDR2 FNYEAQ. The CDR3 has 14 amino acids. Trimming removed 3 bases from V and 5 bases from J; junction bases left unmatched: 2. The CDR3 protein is CASSFSGGAETQYF. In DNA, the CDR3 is TGTGCCAGCAGCTTTAGCGGGGGGGCCGAGACCCAGTACTTC.

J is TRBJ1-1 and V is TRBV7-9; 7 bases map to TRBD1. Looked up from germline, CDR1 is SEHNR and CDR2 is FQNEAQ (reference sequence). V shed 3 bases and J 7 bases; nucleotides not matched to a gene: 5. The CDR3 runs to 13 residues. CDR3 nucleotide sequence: TGTGCCAGCAGCTTTTACGGGGACAGTGAAGCTTTCTTT. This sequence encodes CASSFYGDSEAFF.

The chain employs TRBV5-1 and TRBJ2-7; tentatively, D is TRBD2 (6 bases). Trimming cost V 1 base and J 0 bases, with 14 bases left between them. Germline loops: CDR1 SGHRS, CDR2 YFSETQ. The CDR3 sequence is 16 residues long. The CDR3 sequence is CASSLPGRGISYEQYF. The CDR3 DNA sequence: TGCGCCAGCAGCTTGCCGGGCCGGGGGATCTCCTACGAGCAGTACTTC.

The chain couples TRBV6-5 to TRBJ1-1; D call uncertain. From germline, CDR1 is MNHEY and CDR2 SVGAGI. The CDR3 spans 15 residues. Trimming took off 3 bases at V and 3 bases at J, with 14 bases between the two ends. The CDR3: CASSYQGGGYTEAFF. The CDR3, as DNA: TGTGCCAGCAGTTATCAAGGCGGAGGATACACTGAAGCTTTCTTT.

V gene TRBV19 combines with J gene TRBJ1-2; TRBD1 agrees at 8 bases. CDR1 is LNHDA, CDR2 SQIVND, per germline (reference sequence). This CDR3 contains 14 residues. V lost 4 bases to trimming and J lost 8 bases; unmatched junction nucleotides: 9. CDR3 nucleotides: TGTGCCAGTAGTACGGGACAGGAGATAATGGGCTACACCTTC. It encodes CASSTGQEIMGYTF.

Here the CDR3 reads CASSGQTYEQYF. CDR3 nucleotide sequence: TGTGCCAGCAGTGGACAGACATACGAGCAGTACTTC. The chain has TRBV6-1 and TRBJ2-7; D is perhaps TRBD1 (5 bases). Deletions cut 4 bases from V and 4 bases from J, with 8 bases between. Germline CDR1 reads MNHNS; CDR2 reads SASEGT. The CDR3 totals 12 residues.

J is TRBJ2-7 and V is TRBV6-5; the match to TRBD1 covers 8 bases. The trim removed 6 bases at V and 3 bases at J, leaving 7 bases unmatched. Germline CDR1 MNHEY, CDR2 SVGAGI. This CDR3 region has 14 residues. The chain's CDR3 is CASRLGQGGYEQYF. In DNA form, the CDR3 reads TGTGCCAGCAGGCTCGGACAGGGAGGCTACGAGCAGTACTTC.

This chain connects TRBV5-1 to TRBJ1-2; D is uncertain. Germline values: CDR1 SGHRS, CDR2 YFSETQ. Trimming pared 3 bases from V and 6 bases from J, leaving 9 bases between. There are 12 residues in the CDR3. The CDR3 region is CASSSLGNGYTF. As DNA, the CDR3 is TGCGCCAGCAGCTCGCTAGGGAATGGCTACACCTTC.

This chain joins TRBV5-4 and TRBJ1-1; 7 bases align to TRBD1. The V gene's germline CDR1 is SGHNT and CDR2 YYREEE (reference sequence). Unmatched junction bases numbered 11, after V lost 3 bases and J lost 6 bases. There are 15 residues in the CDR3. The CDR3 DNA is TGTGCCAGCAGCTCGACGACAGGGTGGGCCGCTGAAGCTTTCTTT. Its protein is CASSSTTGWAAEAFF.

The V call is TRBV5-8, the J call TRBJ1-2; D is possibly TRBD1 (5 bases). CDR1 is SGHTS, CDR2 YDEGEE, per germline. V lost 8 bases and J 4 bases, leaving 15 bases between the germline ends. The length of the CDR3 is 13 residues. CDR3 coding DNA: TGTGCCAGTCGCGGAGGGGTGGGCTATGGCTACACCTTC. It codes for CASRGGVGYGYTF.

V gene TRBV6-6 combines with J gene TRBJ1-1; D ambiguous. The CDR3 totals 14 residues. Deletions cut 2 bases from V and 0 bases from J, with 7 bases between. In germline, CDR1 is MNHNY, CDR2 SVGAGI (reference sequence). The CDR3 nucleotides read TGTGCCAGCAGTTACGGGCAGTTGAACACTGAAGCTTTCTTT. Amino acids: CASSYGQLNTEAFF.

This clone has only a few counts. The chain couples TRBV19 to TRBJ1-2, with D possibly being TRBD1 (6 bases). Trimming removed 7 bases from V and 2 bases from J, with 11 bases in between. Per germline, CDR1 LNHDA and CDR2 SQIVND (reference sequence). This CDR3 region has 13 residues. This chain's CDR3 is CASNTGQNYGYTF. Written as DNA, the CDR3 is TGTGCCAGTAACACTGGACAGAACTATGGCTACACCTTC.

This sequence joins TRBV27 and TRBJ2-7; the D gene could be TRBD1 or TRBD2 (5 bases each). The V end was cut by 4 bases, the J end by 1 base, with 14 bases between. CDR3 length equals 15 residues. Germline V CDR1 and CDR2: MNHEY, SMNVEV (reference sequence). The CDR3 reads CASSSRRDGSYEQYF. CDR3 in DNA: TGTGCCAGCAGTTCTCGACGGGACGGTTCCTACGAGCAGTACTTC.

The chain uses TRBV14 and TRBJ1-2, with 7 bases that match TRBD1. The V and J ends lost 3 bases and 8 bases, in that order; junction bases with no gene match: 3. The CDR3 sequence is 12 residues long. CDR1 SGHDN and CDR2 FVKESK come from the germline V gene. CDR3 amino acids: CASSHTGEGYTF. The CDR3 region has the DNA TGTGCCAGCAGCCATACAGGGGAAGGCTACACCTTC.

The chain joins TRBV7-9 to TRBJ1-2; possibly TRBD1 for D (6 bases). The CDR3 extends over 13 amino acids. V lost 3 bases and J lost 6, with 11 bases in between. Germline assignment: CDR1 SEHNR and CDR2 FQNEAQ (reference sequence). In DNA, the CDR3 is TGTGCCAGCAGCTTGGGGCAGGGGAATGGCTACACCTTC. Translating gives CASSLGQGNGYTF.

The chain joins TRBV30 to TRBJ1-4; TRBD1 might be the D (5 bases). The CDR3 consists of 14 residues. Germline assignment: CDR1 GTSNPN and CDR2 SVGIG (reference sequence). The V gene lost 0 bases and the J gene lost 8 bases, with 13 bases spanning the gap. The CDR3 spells CAWSVGGGGEKLFF. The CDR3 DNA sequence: TGTGCCTGGAGTGTGGGGGGAGGTGGAGAAAAACTGTTTTTT.

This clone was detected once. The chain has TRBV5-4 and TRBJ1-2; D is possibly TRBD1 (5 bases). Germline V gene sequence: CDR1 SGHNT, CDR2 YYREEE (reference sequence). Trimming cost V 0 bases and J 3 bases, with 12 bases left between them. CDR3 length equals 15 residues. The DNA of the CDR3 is TGTGCCAGCAGCTTGGAATTCGGGGCCGACTATGGCTACACCTTC. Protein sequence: CASSLEFGADYGYTF. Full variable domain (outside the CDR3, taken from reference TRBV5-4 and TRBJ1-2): ETGVTQSPTHLIKTRGQQVTLRCSSQSGHNTVSWYQQALGQGPQFIFQYYREEENGRGNFPPRFSGLQFPNYSSELNVNALELDDSALYLCASSLEFGADYGYTFGSGTRLTVV.

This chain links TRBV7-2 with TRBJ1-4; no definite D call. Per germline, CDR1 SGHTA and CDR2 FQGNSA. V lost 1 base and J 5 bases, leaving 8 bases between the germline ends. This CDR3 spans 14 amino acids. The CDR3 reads CASSLEWTNEKLFF. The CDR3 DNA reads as TGTGCCAGCAGCTTAGAGTGGACGAATGAAAAACTGTTTTTT.

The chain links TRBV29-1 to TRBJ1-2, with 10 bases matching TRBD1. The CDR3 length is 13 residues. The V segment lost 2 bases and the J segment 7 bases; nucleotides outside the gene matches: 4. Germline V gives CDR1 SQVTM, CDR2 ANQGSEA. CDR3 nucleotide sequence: TGCAGCGTTGAACGGACAGGGGGTATTGGCTACACCTTC. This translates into CSVERTGGIGYTF. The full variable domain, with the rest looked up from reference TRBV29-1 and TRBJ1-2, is SAVISQKPSRDICQRGTSLTIQCQVDSQVTMMFWYRQQPGQSLTLIATANQGSEATYESGFVIDKFPISRPNLTFSTLTVSNMSPEDSSIYLCSVERTGGIGYTFGSGTRLTVV.